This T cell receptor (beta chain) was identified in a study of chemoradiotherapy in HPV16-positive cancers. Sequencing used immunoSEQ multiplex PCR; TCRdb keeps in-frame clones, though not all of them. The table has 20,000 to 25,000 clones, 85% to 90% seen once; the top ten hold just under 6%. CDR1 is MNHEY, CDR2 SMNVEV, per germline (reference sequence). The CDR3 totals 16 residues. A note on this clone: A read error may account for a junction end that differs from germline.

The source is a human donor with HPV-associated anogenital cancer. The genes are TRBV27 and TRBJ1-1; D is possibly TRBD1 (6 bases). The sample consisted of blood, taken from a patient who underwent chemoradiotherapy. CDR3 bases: TGTGCCAGCATCCCCTGGGGGCAGGGAGAGAACGCTGAAGCTTTCTTT. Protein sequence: CASIPWGQGENAEAFF.